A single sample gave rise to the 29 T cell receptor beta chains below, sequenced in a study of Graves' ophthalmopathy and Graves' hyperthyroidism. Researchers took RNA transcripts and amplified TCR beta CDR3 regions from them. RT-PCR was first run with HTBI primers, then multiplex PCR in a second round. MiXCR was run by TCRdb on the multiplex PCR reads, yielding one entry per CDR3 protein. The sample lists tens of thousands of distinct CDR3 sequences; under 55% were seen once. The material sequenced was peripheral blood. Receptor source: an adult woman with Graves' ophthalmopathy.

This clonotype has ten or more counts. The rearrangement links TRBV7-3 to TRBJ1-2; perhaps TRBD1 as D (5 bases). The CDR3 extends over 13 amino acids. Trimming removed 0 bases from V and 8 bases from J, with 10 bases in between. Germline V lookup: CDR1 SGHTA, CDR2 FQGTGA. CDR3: CASSLTGTQGYTF. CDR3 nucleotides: TGTGCCAGCAGCTTAACCGGGACTCAGGGCTACACCTTC. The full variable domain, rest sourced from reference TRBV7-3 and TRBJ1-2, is GAGVSQTPSNKVTEKGKYVELRCDPISGHTALYWYRQSLGQGPEFLIYFQGTGAADDSGLPNDRFFAVRPEGSVSTLKIQRTERGDSAVYLCASSLTGTQGYTFGSGTRLTVV.

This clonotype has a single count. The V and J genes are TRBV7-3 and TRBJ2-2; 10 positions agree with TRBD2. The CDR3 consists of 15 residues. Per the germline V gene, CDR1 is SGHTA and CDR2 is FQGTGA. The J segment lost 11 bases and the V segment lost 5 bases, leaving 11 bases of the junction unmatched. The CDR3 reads CASSPLAGVYNELFF. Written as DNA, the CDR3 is TGTGCCAGCAGCCCGCTAGCGGGGGTCTACAATGAGCTGTTTTTT.

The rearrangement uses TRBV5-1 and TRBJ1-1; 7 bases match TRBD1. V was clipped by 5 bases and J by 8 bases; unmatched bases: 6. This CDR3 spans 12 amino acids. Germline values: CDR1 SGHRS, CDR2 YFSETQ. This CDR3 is CASSVGQSEAFF. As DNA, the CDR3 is TGCGCCAGCAGTGTGGGACAGTCAGAAGCTTTCTTT.

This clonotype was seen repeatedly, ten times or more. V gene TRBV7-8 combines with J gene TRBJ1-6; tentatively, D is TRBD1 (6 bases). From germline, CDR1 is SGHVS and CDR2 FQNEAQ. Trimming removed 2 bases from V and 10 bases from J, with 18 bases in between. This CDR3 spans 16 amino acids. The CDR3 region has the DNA TGTGCCAGCAGCTTAAACCAGGGGCTTCTTGGGTCACCCCTCCACTTT. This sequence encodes CASSLNQGLLGSPLHF.

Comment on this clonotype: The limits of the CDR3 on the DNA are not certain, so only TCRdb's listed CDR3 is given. The CDR3 loop is CASSSDGANYGCTF. The chain couples TRBV9 to TRBJ1-2. Per germline, CDR1 SGDLS and CDR2 YYNGEE. Inclusive of both ends, the CDR3 amounts to 14 amino acids.

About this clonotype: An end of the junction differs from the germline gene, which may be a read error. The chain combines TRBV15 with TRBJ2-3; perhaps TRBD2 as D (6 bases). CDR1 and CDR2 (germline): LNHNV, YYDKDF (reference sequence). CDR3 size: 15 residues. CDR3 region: CATSRAGGAEYEQDF. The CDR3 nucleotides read TGTGCCACCAGCAGGGCGGGCGGGGCAGAGTACGAGCAGGATTTT.

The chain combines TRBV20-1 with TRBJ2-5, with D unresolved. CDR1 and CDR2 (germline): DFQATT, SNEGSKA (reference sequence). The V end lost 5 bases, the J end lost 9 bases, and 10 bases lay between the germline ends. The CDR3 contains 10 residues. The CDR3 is CSAVSGPQYF. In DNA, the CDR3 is TGCAGTGCTGTCTCCGGGCCCCAGTACTTC.

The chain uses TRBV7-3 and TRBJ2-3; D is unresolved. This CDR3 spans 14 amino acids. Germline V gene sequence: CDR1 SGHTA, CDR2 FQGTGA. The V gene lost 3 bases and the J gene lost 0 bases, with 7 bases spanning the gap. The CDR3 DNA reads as TGTGCCAGCAGCTTCTCCCCGAGCACAGATACGCAGTATTTT. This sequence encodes CASSFSPSTDTQYF.

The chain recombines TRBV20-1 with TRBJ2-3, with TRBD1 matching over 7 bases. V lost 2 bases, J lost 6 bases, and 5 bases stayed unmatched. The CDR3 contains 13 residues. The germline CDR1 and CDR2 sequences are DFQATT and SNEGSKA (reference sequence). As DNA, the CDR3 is TGCAGTGCTAGACAGGGGGACACTGATACGCAGTATTTT. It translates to CSARQGDTDTQYF.

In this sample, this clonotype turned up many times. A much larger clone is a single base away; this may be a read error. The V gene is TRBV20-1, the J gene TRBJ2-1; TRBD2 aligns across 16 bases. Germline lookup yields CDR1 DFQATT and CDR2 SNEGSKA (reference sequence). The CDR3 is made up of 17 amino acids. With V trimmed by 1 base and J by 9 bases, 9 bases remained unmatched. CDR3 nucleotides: TGCAGTGCTAGAGTTACGGGACTAGCGGGAGGGTCCAGTGAGCAGTTCTTC. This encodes CSARVTGLAGGSSEQFF.

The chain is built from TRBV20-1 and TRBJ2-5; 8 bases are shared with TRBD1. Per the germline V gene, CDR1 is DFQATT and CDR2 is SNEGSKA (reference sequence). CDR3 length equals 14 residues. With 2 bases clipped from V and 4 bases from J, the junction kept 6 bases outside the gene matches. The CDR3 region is CSARQTGAGETQYF. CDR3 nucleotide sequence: TGCAGTGCTAGACAGACAGGGGCGGGAGAGACCCAGTACTTC.

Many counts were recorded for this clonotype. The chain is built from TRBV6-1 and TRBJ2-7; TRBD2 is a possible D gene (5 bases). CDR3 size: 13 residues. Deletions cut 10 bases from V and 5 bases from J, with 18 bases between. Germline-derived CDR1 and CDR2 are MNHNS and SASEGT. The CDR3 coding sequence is TGTGCCACCGGAACAGCGGCAGAGGACGAGCAGTACTTC. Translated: CATGTAAEDEQYF.

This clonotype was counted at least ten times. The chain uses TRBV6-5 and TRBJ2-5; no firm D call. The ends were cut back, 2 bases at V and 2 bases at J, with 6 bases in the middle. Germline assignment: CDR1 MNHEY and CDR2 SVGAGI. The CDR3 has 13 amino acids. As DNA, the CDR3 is TGTGCCAGCAGTTACGGGCTGCAAGAGACCCAGTACTTC. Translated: CASSYGLQETQYF.

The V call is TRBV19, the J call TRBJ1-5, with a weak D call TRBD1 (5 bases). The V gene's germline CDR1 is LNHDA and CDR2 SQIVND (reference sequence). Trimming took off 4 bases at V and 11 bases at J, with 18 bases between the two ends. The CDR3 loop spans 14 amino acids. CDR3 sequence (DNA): TGTGCCAGTAGTACGGGACTAGCCCAAGAGACCCAGCATTTT. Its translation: CASSTGLAQETQHF.

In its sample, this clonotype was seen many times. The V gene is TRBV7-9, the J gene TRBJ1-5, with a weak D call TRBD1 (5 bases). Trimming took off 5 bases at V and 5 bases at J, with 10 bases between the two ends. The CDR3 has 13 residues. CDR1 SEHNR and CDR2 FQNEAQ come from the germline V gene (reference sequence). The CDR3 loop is CASSHVGHQPQHF. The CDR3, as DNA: TGTGCCAGCAGCCACGTGGGACATCAGCCCCAGCATTTT.

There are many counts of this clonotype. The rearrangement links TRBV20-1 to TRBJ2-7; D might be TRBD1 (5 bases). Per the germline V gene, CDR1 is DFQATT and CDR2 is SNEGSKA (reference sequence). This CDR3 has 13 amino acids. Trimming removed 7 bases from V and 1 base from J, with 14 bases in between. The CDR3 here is CSGMDTLSYEQYF. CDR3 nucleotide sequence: TGCAGTGGTATGGACACCCTATCCTACGAGCAGTACTTC.

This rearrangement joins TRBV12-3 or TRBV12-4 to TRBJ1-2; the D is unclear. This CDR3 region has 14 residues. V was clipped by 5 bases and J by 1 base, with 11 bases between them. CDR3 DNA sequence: TGTGCCAGCAGTGGATTGGAGGGTAACTATGGCTACACCTTC. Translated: CASSGLEGNYGYTF.

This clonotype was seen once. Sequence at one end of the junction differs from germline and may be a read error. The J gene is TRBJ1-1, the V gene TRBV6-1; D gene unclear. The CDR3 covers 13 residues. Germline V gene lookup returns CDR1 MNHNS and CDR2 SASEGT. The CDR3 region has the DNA TGTGCCGGCAGTGAAAGGCTGAACACCGAAGCTTTCTTT. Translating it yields CAGSERLNTEAFF.

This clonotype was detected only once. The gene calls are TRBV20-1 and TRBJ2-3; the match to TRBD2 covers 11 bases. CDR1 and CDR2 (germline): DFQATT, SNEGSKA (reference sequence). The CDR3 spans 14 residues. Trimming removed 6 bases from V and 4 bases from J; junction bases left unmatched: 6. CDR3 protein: CSAGTGLAADTQYF. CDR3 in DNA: TGCAGTGCCGGAACGGGACTAGCGGCAGATACGCAGTATTTT.

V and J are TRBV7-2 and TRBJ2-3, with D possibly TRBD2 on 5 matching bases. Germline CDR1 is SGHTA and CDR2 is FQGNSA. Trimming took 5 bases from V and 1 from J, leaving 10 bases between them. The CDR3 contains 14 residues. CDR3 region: CASSLGSGTDTQYF. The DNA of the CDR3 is TGTGCCAGCAGCCTTGGGAGCGGCACAGATACGCAGTATTTT.

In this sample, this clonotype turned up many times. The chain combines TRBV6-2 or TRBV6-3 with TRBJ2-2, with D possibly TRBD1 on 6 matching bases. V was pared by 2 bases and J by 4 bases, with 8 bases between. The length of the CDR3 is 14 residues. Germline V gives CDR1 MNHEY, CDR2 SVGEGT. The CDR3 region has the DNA TGTGCCAGCAGTTACGGGACAATCACCGGGGAGCTGTTTTTT. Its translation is CASSYGTITGELFF.

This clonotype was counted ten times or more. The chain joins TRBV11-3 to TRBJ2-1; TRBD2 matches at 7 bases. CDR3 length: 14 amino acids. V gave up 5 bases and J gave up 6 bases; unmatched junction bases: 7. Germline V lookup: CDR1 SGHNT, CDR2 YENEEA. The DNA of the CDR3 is TGTGCCAGCAGCCAGGGACTAACTATCAATGAGCAGTTCTTC. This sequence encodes CASSQGLTINEQFF.

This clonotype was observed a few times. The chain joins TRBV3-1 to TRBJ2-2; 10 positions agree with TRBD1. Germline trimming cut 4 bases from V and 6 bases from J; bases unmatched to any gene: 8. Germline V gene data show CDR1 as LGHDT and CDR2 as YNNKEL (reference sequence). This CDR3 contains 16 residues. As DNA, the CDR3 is TGTGCCAGCAGCCCGTGGGACAGGGGTGTTTCCGGGGAGCTGTTTTTT. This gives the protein CASSPWDRGVSGELFF.

DNA for the CDR3: TGCGCCAGCAGGACCGACAGGGGCCCGCTAGGAAATTCACCCCTCCACTTT. Encoded protein: CASRTDRGPLGNSPLHF. The chain combines TRBV10-2 with TRBJ1-6, with 8 bases matching TRBD1. The CDR3 spans 17 residues. CDR1 is WSHSY and CDR2 is SAAADI in the germline V gene. V was pared by 6 bases and J by 7 bases, with 14 bases of the junction left unmatched.

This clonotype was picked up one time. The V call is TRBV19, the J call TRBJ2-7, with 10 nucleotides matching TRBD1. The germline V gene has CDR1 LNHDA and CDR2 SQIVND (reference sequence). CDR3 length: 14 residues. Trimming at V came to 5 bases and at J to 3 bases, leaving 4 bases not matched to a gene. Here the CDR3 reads CASSPGTGVYEQYF. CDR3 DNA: TGTGCCAGTAGTCCCGGGACAGGGGTCTACGAGCAGTACTTC.

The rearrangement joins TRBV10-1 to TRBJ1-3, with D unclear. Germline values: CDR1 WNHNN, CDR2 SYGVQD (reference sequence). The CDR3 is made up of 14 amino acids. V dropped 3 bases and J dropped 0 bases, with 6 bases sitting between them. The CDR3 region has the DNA TGCGCCAGCAGTGAAACCAGCTCTGGAAACACCATATATTTT. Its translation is CASSETSSGNTIYF.

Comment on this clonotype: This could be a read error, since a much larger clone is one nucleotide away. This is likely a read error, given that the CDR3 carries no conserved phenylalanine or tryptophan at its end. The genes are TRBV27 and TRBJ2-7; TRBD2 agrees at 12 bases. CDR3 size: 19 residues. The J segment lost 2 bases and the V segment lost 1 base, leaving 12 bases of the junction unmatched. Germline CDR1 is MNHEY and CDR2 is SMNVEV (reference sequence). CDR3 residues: CASSLLRLAGGPGAYEQYL. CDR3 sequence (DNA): TGTGCCAGCAGTTTATTGAGGCTAGCGGGAGGGCCTGGAGCCTACGAGCAGTACCTC.

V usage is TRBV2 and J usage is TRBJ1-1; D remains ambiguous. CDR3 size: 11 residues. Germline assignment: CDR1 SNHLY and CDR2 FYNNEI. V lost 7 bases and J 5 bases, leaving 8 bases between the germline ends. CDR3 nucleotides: TGTGCCAGCACCCCCACGACTGAAGCTTTCTTT. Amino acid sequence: CASTPTTEAFF.

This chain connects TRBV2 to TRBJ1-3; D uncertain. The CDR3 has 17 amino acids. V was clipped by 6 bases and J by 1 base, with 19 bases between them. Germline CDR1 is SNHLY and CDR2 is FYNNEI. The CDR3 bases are TGTGCCAGCAGCCCCAATGGAGGGTCGGGATCTGGAAACACCATATATTTT. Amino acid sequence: CASSPNGGSGSGNTIYF. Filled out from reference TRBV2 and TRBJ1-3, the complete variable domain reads EPEVTQTPSHQVTQMGQEVILRCVPISNHLYFYWYRQILGQKVEFLVSFYNNEISEKSEIFDDQFSVERPDGSNFTLKIRSTKLEDSAMYFCASSPNGGSGSGNTIYFGEGSWLTVV.